This T cell receptor beta chain stems from a study of shared clonotypes between healthy human individuals. In the source study's methods: ImmunoSEQ sequences covered only the junction and lacked quality scores; filtering therefore differed. Some clones are missing from TCRdb's copy, which holds only in-frame ones; the method was immunoSEQ multiplex PCR. That table is the source of V, J and clone size, and D and trimming were worked out from the DNA. The sample consists of around 990,000 clones, 60% to 80% of them appearing once. Regarding this clone: No antigen is known for it.

V gave up 6 bases and J gave up 0 bases, with 18 bases separating them. The germline V gene has CDR1 WSHSY and CDR2 SAAADI. The CDR3 consists of 16 residues. General observations from the study: The study's rarefaction showed incomplete sorted-subset sequencing despite large depth.

The specimen sequenced was memory CD4+ T cells from PBMCs. As to subset: CD45RA-negative fraction. This receptor was identified in a man younger than 30 in good health. Some clones in this sample may be carry-over from other donors' samples. The gene calls are TRBV10-2 and TRBJ2-7; D might be TRBD1 or TRBD2, each matching 5 bases. The CDR3 sequence: CASSLLGAGSSYEQYF. CDR3 sequence (DNA): TGCGCCAGCAGCCTACTTGGGGCAGGGAGCTCCTACGAGCAGTACTTC.